This T cell receptor beta chain is from a study of blood T cell repertoires in COVID-19. Across the whole study: The study drew acute and convalescent COVID-19 samples from the United States, Italy and Spain. PBMCs, B-cell-depleted T cells, or T cells provided the cDNA or gDNA that made up the material.

Profiling relied on immunoSEQ multiplex PCR, and the TCRdb table lists in-frame clones only, not all of them. The sample lists tens of thousands of clones, approximately 86% occurring once. V gave up 0 bases and J gave up 7 bases, with 17 bases separating them. This CDR3 is built from 15 residues. From germline, CDR1 is SGHRS and CDR2 YFSETQ. V is TRBV5-1 and J is TRBJ2-7, with a tentative D call TRBD2 (5 bases). Sequencing was carried out using peripheral blood. This sequence originates from a human donor with active COVID-19. The donor label of this sample is uncertain. The chain's CDR3 is CASSLEGASLWEQYF. The CDR3, as DNA: TGCGCCAGCAGCTTGGAGGGAGCCTCTTTGTGGGAGCAGTACTTC. The whole variable domain, remainder taken from reference TRBV5-1 and TRBJ2-7, is KAGVTQTPRYLIKTRGQQVTLSCSPISGHRSVSWYQQTPGQGLQFLFEYFSETQRNKGNFPGRFSGRQFSNSRSEMNVSTLELGDSALYLCASSLEGASLWEQYFGPGTRLTVT.